This record looks at one T cell receptor (beta chain) sequence and its context. Its specificity is not known. Compared with germline, one end of the junction differs, possibly owing to a read error. Amplification of TCR alpha and beta CDR3 regions from RNA used iRepertoire nested multiplex PCR. Each CDR3 protein gets one entry after TCRdb re-called the multiplex PCR reads with MiXCR. The sample holds about 130,000 distinct CDR3 sequences, 24% seen once. The sample comes from a study of glioma-infiltrating T cells. Study findings and constraints: Very few CDR3 sequences were shared between tissue and blood.

Per germline, CDR1 MGHRA and CDR2 YSYEKL. The CDR3 sequence is 14 residues long. Source material: glioma tissue, nonneoplastic brain tissue, or PBMCs (not recorded which). This clonotype was obtained from a human donor with low-grade glioma or glioblastoma, undergoing nonglioma brain surgery, or in good health (not recorded which). The chain couples TRBV4-1 to TRBJ1-5, with D unresolved. The CDR3 sequence is CASSHLRDNQPQHF. CDR3 in DNA: TGTGCCAGCAGCCATCTAAGAGACAATCAGCCCCAGCATTTT.